Below are 30 T cell receptor beta chains sequenced from a single sample in a study of glioma-infiltrating T cells. Using RNA template, CDR3s of TCR alpha and beta were amplified with iRepertoire arm-PCR. TCRdb fed the multiplex PCR reads into MiXCR, producing one record per CDR3 protein. The sample yields over 70,000 distinct CDR3 sequences, 20% to 25% seen once. The sample consisted of glioma tissue, nonneoplastic brain tissue, or PBMCs (not recorded which). The source is a human donor with low-grade glioma or glioblastoma, undergoing nonglioma brain surgery, or in good health (not recorded which).

Points on this clonotype: In this CDR3 the conserved last residue, phenylalanine or tryptophan, is missing, so a read error is likely. This chain joins TRBV7-2 and TRBJ2-1, with D possibly called TRBD1 or TRBD2 (5 bases each). Germline V gene data show CDR1 as SGHTA and CDR2 as FQGNSA. The length of the CDR3 is 15 residues. The V gene lost 1 base and the J gene lost 7 bases, with 14 bases spanning the gap. CDR3 DNA: TGTGCCAGCAGCTTAGTCCCGGGGTGGGGGAATGAGCAGTTCCTC. This translates into CASSLVPGWGNEQFL.

Note on this clonotype: A much larger clone differs from this one at a single base, so this may be a read error. The V and J genes are TRBV29-1 and TRBJ2-1; a weak D match, TRBD1 (6 bases). The CDR3 runs 12 residues. The germline gives CDR1 SQVTM, CDR2 ANQGSEA. V was cut by 4 bases and J by 5 bases, with 9 bases left in between. The CDR3 sequence: CSVGQDNNEQFF. For the CDR3, the DNA is TGCAGCGTTGGACAGGATAACAATGAGCAGTTCTTC.

This clonotype was found many times. The J gene is TRBJ2-7, the V gene TRBV7-2; D gene unclear. Trimming removed 0 bases at V and 2 bases at J, with 11 bases between. The CDR3 is made up of 15 amino acids. Germline V gives CDR1 SGHTA, CDR2 FQGNSA. Written as DNA, the CDR3 is TGTGCCAGCAGCTTAGCCCTACGATCCACCTACGAGCAGTACTTC. Amino acid sequence: CASSLALRSTYEQYF.

At least ten counts were recorded for this clonotype. The genes are TRBV6-1 and TRBJ2-1; 9 bases map to TRBD1. Trimming removed 5 bases from V and 5 bases from J; junction bases left unmatched: 10. CDR1 and CDR2 (germline): MNHNS, SASEGT. The CDR3 has 16 amino acids. In DNA, the CDR3 is TGTGCCAGCAGTTCGCTGGGACAGGGTGTCCACAATGAGCAGTTCTTC. It is translated as CASSSLGQGVHNEQFF.

Many counts were recorded for this clonotype. The V gene is TRBV19, the J gene TRBJ2-3, with 7 bases identical to TRBD2. Germline CDR1 reads LNHDA; CDR2 reads SQIVND (reference sequence). The CDR3 extends over 13 amino acids. After removal of 7 bases from V and 3 bases from J, the junction contained 4 bases not matched to a gene. CDR3 DNA: TGTGCCAGTATGGGAGGGCTGACAGATACGCAGTATTTT. It is translated as CASMGGLTDTQYF. The complete variable domain, with remaining parts taken from reference TRBV19 and TRBJ2-3, reads DGGITQSPKYLFRKEGQNVTLSCEQNLNHDAMYWYRQDPGQGLRLIYYSQIVNDFQKGDIAEGYSVSREKKESFPLTVTSAQKNPTAFYLCASMGGLTDTQYFGPGTRLTVL.

CDR3 protein: CASSPTKADTQYF. CDR3 nucleotide sequence: TGTGCCAGCAGCCCAACTAAGGCGGATACGCAGTATTTT. The V call is TRBV6-2 or TRBV6-3, the J call TRBJ2-3; no reliable D call. Germline lookup yields CDR1 MNHEY and CDR2 SVGEGT. The CDR3 runs to 13 residues. The germline V and J ends were trimmed by 6 bases and 6 bases, with 13 bases remaining between them.

In this sample, this clonotype turned up a few times. This chain uses TRBV29-1 with TRBJ1-1, with 9 bases that match TRBD1. Looked up from germline, CDR1 is SQVTM and CDR2 is ANQGSEA. The CDR3 spans 15 residues. With 4 bases clipped from V and 1 base from J, the junction kept 7 bases outside the gene matches. This CDR3 reads CSVASTGQGNTEAFF. CDR3 nucleotide sequence: TGCAGCGTTGCATCAACGGGACAGGGGAACACTGAAGCTTTCTTT.

This clonotype appeared a single time. The chain links TRBV29-1 to TRBJ2-5, with TRBD2 matching over 9 bases. This CDR3 has 13 residues. CDR1 SQVTM and CDR2 ANQGSEA come from the germline V gene. The J segment lost 5 bases and the V segment lost 7 bases, leaving 8 bases of the junction unmatched. CDR3 sequence reads: CSAQGLAGETQYF. The CDR3 bases are TGCAGCGCTCAAGGGCTAGCGGGGGAGACCCAGTACTTC.

The chain has TRBV5-1 and TRBJ2-7; D ambiguous. The CDR3 spans 15 residues. Germline assignment: CDR1 SGHRS and CDR2 YFSETQ. V lost 1 base and J lost 3, with 14 bases in between. The CDR3 sequence is CASSLQQNLGYEQYF. DNA for the CDR3: TGCGCCAGCAGCTTGCAACAGAACCTGGGCTACGAGCAGTACTTC.

The V and J genes are TRBV18 and TRBJ2-1; the D gene could be TRBD1 or TRBD2 (5 bases each). CDR3 size: 17 residues. Trimming took 0 bases from V and 7 from J, leaving 19 bases between them. CDR1 is KGHSH, CDR2 LQKENI, per germline. The CDR3 coding sequence is TGTGCCAGCTCACCACCGGGACGGGGCGGTTGGGCGAATGAGCAGTTCTTC. It yields the protein CASSPPGRGGWANEQFF.

This clonotype appeared once. The chain uses TRBV6-2 or TRBV6-3 and TRBJ2-1; perhaps TRBD1 as D (6 bases). This CDR3 contains 13 residues. Deletions cut 9 bases from V and 7 bases from J, with 16 bases between. Germline loops: CDR1 MNHEY, CDR2 SVGEGT. DNA of the CDR3: TGTGCCAGTCAAAAGGGGACAAAAAATGAGCAGTTCTTC. Its translation: CASQKGTKNEQFF.

The chain has TRBV6-1 and TRBJ2-5, with TRBD2 matching over 8 bases. V lost 5 bases, J lost 7 bases, and 9 bases stayed unmatched. The germline V gene encodes CDR1 MNHNS and CDR2 SASEGT. The CDR3 spans 14 residues. The CDR3 loop is CASSFGRGAGTQYF. CDR3 sequence (DNA): TGTGCCAGCAGTTTCGGGAGGGGAGCGGGGACCCAGTACTTC.

This clonotype was seen more than once but under ten times. The J gene is TRBJ2-7, the V gene TRBV5-1; the D is unclear. Looked up from germline, CDR1 is SGHRS and CDR2 is YFSETQ. The V gene lost 4 bases and the J gene lost 0 bases, with 8 bases spanning the gap. The CDR3 length is 13 residues. The CDR3 coding sequence is TGCGCCAGCAGCCGCGGAGCCTCCTACGAGCAGTACTTC. Amino acid sequence: CASSRGASYEQYF. The variable domain in full, with the rest retrieved from reference TRBV5-1 and TRBJ2-7, is KAGVTQTPRYLIKTRGQQVTLSCSPISGHRSVSWYQQTPGQGLQFLFEYFSETQRNKGNFPGRFSGRQFSNSRSEMNVSTLELGDSALYLCASSRGASYEQYFGPGTRLTVT.

This clonotype showed up many times. The rearrangement links TRBV4-1 to TRBJ2-1; D perhaps matches TRBD2 (5 bases). The CDR3 loop spans 17 amino acids. The germline V gene has CDR1 MGHRA and CDR2 YSYEKL. Trimming removed 0 bases from V and 4 bases from J, with 16 bases in between. The CDR3 DNA reads as TGCGCCAGCAGCCAAGAAGGGCCGGGGATGAGGTACAATGAGCAGTTCTTC. It encodes CASSQEGPGMRYNEQFF.

This clonotype was seen ten or more times. This chain joins TRBV12-3 or TRBV12-4 and TRBJ2-3; 8 bases are a match to TRBD2. J was trimmed by 2 bases and V by 5 bases; bases with no gene match: 3. This CDR3 contains 14 residues. The CDR3 region has the DNA TGTGCCAGCAGTAGCGGGAGACCCACAGATACGCAGTATTTT. Translated, it gives CASSSGRPTDTQYF.

This clonotype occurred many times. The rearrangement uses TRBV12-3 or TRBV12-4 and TRBJ2-3; the D is unclear. V was trimmed by 3 bases and J by 7 bases, leaving 14 bases between them. The CDR3 runs 14 residues. CDR3 coding DNA: TGTGCCAGCAGTTTCGCGAGCGCCCTGAATACGCAGTATTTT. It yields the protein CASSFASALNTQYF.

This clonotype was found many times. The V call is TRBV7-2, the J call TRBJ1-2; weak D call: TRBD1 (5 bases). CDR1 is SGHTA and CDR2 is FQGNSA in the germline V gene. Trimming pared 5 bases from V and 7 bases from J, leaving 14 bases between. This CDR3 spans 13 amino acids. The CDR3 sequence: CASSIRMGGGYTF. The CDR3 DNA sequence: TGTGCCAGCAGCATCAGAATGGGGGGTGGCTACACCTTC.

This chain connects TRBV29-1 to TRBJ1-1; D possibly corresponds to TRBD1 (6 bases). Germline V gene data show CDR1 as SQVTM and CDR2 as ANQGSEA. The CDR3 is made up of 16 amino acids. The ends were cut back, 5 bases at V and 1 base at J, with 20 bases in the middle. The CDR3 DNA sequence: TGCAGCGTTTTGAGATGGGGGGACAATCGGAACACTGAAGCTTTCTTT. Protein sequence: CSVLRWGDNRNTEAFF.

As regards this clonotype: A read error may be the cause here, since a much bigger clone is one base away. CDR3 region: CASSRDASSYNEQYF. In DNA form, the CDR3 reads TGTGCCAGCAGCCGTGACGCGAGCTCCTACAATGAGCAGTACTTC. The rearrangement uses TRBV7-6 and TRBJ2-7; no firm D call. The CDR3 length is 15 residues. Germline values: CDR1 SGHVS, CDR2 FNYEAQ. V lost 5 bases and J 7 bases, leaving 21 bases between the germline ends.

This clonotype has only a few counts. The V call is TRBV12-3 or TRBV12-4, the J call TRBJ1-5; 8 bases are a match to TRBD1. V lost 4 bases and J lost 4; bases outside the gene matches: 9. The CDR3 runs 16 residues. The DNA for the CDR3 is TGTGCCAGCAGTTCGGGCAGGGGGCTACGGAATCAGCCCCAGCATTTT. Its protein product is CASSSGRGLRNQPQHF.

This clonotype was recorded many times. The chain recombines TRBV4-1 with TRBJ2-3, with 8 bases lining up with TRBD2. CDR3 size: 16 residues. Trimming removed 4 bases from V and 0 bases from J; junction bases left unmatched: 6. Germline loops: CDR1 MGHRA, CDR2 YSYEKL. The CDR3 coding sequence is TGCGCCAGCAGCCCGAAGACTAGCGCTAGCACAGATACGCAGTATTTT. Its protein product is CASSPKTSASTDTQYF.

This clonotype was picked up many times. This chain joins TRBV6-6 and TRBJ2-1; the match to TRBD2 covers 7 bases. Germline-derived CDR1 and CDR2 are MNHNY and SVGAGI (reference sequence). This CDR3 is built from 17 residues. Germline trimming cut 0 bases from V and 1 base from J; bases unmatched to any gene: 6. This CDR3 reads CASSYSVSGVSYNEQFF. DNA of the CDR3: TGTGCCAGCAGTTACTCGGTGAGCGGGGTATCCTACAATGAGCAGTTCTTC.

This clonotype is labeled as medium-sized. The rearrangement uses TRBV15 and TRBJ1-5; 8 positions agree with TRBD1. This CDR3 region has 17 residues. CDR1 and CDR2 from the germline V gene are LNHNV and YYDKDF (reference sequence). J gave up 0 bases and V 8 bases, and 12 bases lay outside the gene matches. The CDR3 bases are TGTGCCACCCAACGGACAGGGACCCTATATAGCAATCAGCCCCAGCATTTT. Amino acids: CATQRTGTLYSNQPQHF.

The rearrangement joins TRBV12-3 or TRBV12-4 to TRBJ1-1; 7 bases align to TRBD1. The CDR3 contains 16 residues. After removal of 4 bases from V and 6 bases from J, the junction contained 14 bases not matched to a gene. For the CDR3, the DNA is TGTGCCAGCAGTTCCCCTTACAGGGGAGCCACCTCTGAAGCTTTCTTT. This sequence encodes CASSSPYRGATSEAFF.

This clonotype came up many times. The chain recombines TRBV20-1 with TRBJ2-3, with D perhaps TRBD1 (5 bases). Trimming took off 3 bases at V and 2 bases at J, with 12 bases between the two ends. The CDR3 consists of 14 residues. CDR1 and CDR2 from the germline V gene are DFQATT and SNEGSKA (reference sequence). The CDR3: CSARTGRDTDTQYF. The CDR3 region has the DNA TGCAGTGCTAGGACGGGCAGGGACACAGATACGCAGTATTTT.

The J gene is TRBJ2-7, the V gene TRBV5-1; 8 nucleotides line up with TRBD1. This CDR3 has 15 residues. Germline CDR1 reads SGHRS; CDR2 reads YFSETQ. V lost 4 bases to trimming and J lost 4 bases; unmatched junction nucleotides: 10. CDR3 nucleotides: TGCGCCAGCAGCCAACTCGGGACAGGTAGATACGAGCAGTACTTC. The encoded protein is CASSQLGTGRYEQYF.

Remarks on this clonotype: The junction and the germline gene differ at one end; a read error may be behind it. The chain uses TRBV4-1 and TRBJ1-1; TRBD1 matches at 7 bases. The CDR3 is 15 amino acids. In germline, CDR1 is MGHRA, CDR2 YSYEKL. The CDR3 is CASSQHRGMNTKAFF. In DNA, the CDR3 is TGCGCCAGCAGCCAACACAGGGGCATGAACACTAAAGCTTTCTTT.

This clonotype was counted many times. The chain recombines TRBV20-1 with TRBJ2-1, with D unclear. The V end lost 7 bases, the J end lost 7 bases, and 17 bases lay between the germline ends. CDR3 length: 13 residues. Germline CDR1 is DFQATT and CDR2 is SNEGSKA (reference sequence). The CDR3 DNA reads as TGCAGTGGGCGGCGGCACCTAGGGAATGAGCAGTTCTTC. It codes for CSGRRHLGNEQFF.

This clonotype has at least ten counts. The rearrangement joins TRBV5-1 to TRBJ2-1, with a tentative D call TRBD1 (5 bases). This CDR3 comprises 12 residues. V lost 4 bases and J 6 bases, leaving 8 bases between the germline ends. Looked up from germline, CDR1 is SGHRS and CDR2 is YFSETQ. The CDR3, as DNA: TGCGCCAGCAGCCTTGACAGCAATGAGCAGTTCTTC. Its translation: CASSLDSNEQFF. The entire variable domain, with the rest obtained from reference TRBV5-1 and TRBJ2-1, is as follows: KAGVTQTPRYLIKTRGQQVTLSCSPISGHRSVSWYQQTPGQGLQFLFEYFSETQRNKGNFPGRFSGRQFSNSRSEMNVSTLELGDSALYLCASSLDSNEQFFGPGTRLTVL.

This clonotype was seen at least ten times. The chain recombines TRBV6-1 with TRBJ2-3, with TRBD2 matching over 7 bases. This CDR3 contains 15 residues. Trimming took 7 bases from V and 2 from J; bases not matched to a gene: 9. Germline CDR1 is MNHNS and CDR2 is SASEGT. DNA of the CDR3: TGTGCCAGCACTGCACTAGCGACTACCACAGATACGCAGTATTTT. Amino acid sequence: CASTALATTTDTQYF.